The 19 T cell receptor beta chains presented below share a single source sample, sequenced in a study of T cells after yellow fever vaccination. TCRdb recomputed calls from the 5' RACE reads with MiXCR, one row per CDR3 protein. The sample shows hundreds of thousands of distinct CDR3 sequences, roughly 8.7% of them seen only once. The input for sequencing was PBMCs, taken on the day of the first yellow fever vaccination. These TCRs come from a man between 18 and 35 years old who received the YFV17D yellow fever vaccine.

The rearrangement uses TRBV18 and TRBJ2-3; D uncertain. The CDR3 extends over 14 amino acids. V lost 3 bases and J 0 bases, leaving 7 bases between the germline ends. CDR1 is KGHSH and CDR2 is LQKENI in the germline V gene. The CDR3 spells CASSPSRSTDTQYF. The CDR3 DNA reads as TGTGCCAGCTCACCGAGCCGGAGCACAGATACGCAGTATTTT.

V is TRBV6-1 and J is TRBJ1-2; 12 bases match TRBD1. Germline V gives CDR1 MNHNS, CDR2 SASEGT. This CDR3 comprises 14 residues. V was pared by 4 bases and J by 8 bases, with 5 bases of the junction left unmatched. CDR3 loop: CASSGGQGAGGYTF. The DNA for the CDR3 is TGTGCCAGCAGTGGGGGACAGGGGGCAGGGGGCTACACCTTC.

Ten or more counts support this clonotype. The chain employs TRBV9 and TRBJ2-2; D is unresolved. Per the germline V gene, CDR1 is SGDLS and CDR2 is YYNGEE. This CDR3 contains 13 residues. Trimming took 3 bases from V and 6 from J, leaving 9 bases between them. The CDR3: CASSERVAGELFF. Written as DNA, the CDR3 is TGTGCCAGCAGCGAACGAGTGGCCGGGGAGCTGTTTTTT.

This clonotype has just a few counts. The rearrangement uses TRBV7-2 and TRBJ1-1, with 10 bases aligning to TRBD1. CDR1 and CDR2 from the germline V gene are SGHTA and FQGNSA. There are 15 residues in the CDR3. V was pared by 5 bases and J by 1 base, with 4 bases of the junction left unmatched. The CDR3 region is CASSTRTGGNTEAFF. CDR3 nucleotides: TGTGCCAGCAGCACGCGGACAGGGGGGAACACTGAAGCTTTCTTT.

This clonotype was detected many times. V usage is TRBV10-3 and J usage is TRBJ2-1; possibly TRBD2 for D (6 bases). The length of the CDR3 is 16 residues. Between the trimmed V and J ends, which lost 0 bases and 7 bases, there was a span of 16 bases. Germline loops: CDR1 ENHRY, CDR2 SYGVKD. The CDR3 DNA is TGTGCCATCAGTGAGTCGGAGGGAATTACCCAGAATGAGCAGTTCTTC. It yields the protein CAISESEGITQNEQFF.

This clonotype was picked up many times. The J gene is TRBJ1-3, the V gene TRBV20-1; D is uncertain. Germline lookup yields CDR1 DFQATT and CDR2 SNEGSKA (reference sequence). V was shortened by 5 bases and J by 4 bases, with 9 bases between the two germline ends. The CDR3 contains 12 residues. DNA of the CDR3: TGCAGTGCTGCTGGGCCCGGAAACACCATATATTTT. This translates into CSAAGPGNTIYF.

This clonotype turned up a few times. The chain links TRBV7-9 to TRBJ1-5, with a weak D call TRBD1 (5 bases). The CDR3 runs to 13 residues. Between the trimmed V and J ends, which lost 5 bases and 4 bases, there was a span of 9 bases. Germline CDR1 reads SEHNR; CDR2 reads FQNEAQ (reference sequence). Written as DNA, the CDR3 is TGTGCCAGCAGCATGACAGATAATCAGCCCCAGCATTTT. This gives the protein CASSMTDNQPQHF.

Only one count was recorded for this clonotype. The chain recombines TRBV4-3 with TRBJ2-5; D may match TRBD1 or TRBD2 (7 bases each). CDR1 and CDR2 from the germline V gene are LGHNA and YSLEER. The CDR3 has 13 residues. Trimming cost V 4 bases and J 5 bases, with 11 bases left between them. CDR3 loop: CASSREGAETQYF. In DNA form, the CDR3 reads TGCGCCAGCAGCCGGGAGGGGGCCGAGACCCAGTACTTC.

This clonotype came up a few times. V gene TRBV7-2 combines with J gene TRBJ2-5, with D hard to call. The V gene lost 2 bases and the J gene lost 4 bases, with 11 bases spanning the gap. The CDR3 sequence is 14 residues long. Looked up from germline, CDR1 is SGHTA and CDR2 is FQGNSA. In nucleotides, the CDR3 is TGTGCCAGCAGCTTATCTTGGGTGCGAGAGACCCAGTACTTC. Translating it yields CASSLSWVRETQYF.

The chain has TRBV15 and TRBJ1-6; the D is unclear. V was pared by 4 bases and J by 13 bases, with 11 bases between. The CDR3 sequence is 12 residues long. CDR1 LNHNV and CDR2 YYDKDF come from the germline V gene (reference sequence). As DNA, the CDR3 is TGTGCCACCAGCACCCTCTCCGGGCCCCTCCACTTT. This codes for CATSTLSGPLHF.

The chain joins TRBV4-2 to TRBJ1-4, with 8 bases identical to TRBD1. Unmatched junction bases numbered 7, after V lost 4 bases and J lost 3 bases. The CDR3 sequence is 16 residues long. Looked up from germline, CDR1 is LGHNA and CDR2 is YNFKEQ. The CDR3 spells CASSRGQAGSNEKLFF. DNA of the CDR3: TGTGCCAGCAGCCGGGGACAGGCGGGATCTAATGAAAAACTGTTTTTT.

The chain employs TRBV7-9 and TRBJ1-2; D gene unclear. Per the germline V gene, CDR1 is SEHNR and CDR2 is FQNEAQ (reference sequence). Trimming pared 5 bases from V and 4 bases from J, leaving 14 bases between. The CDR3 is made up of 14 amino acids. This CDR3 is CASSAAVGGYGYTF. The DNA of the CDR3 is TGTGCCAGCAGCGCCGCCGTGGGTGGCTATGGCTACACCTTC.

This clonotype showed up just a few times. The chain combines TRBV11-3 with TRBJ2-1; perhaps D is TRBD1 or TRBD2 (5 bases each). Germline CDR1 SGHNT, CDR2 YENEEA. Trimming stripped 5 bases from V and 1 base from J, with 9 bases between. This CDR3 contains 14 residues. The CDR3 protein is CASSPGPSYNEQFF. Written as DNA, the CDR3 is TGTGCCAGCAGCCCGGGGCCTTCCTACAATGAGCAGTTCTTC.

This clonotype was seen a few times. The chain combines TRBV20-1 with TRBJ2-5, with D perhaps matching TRBD1 (5 bases). Germline CDR1 reads DFQATT; CDR2 reads SNEGSKA (reference sequence). V lost 6 bases to trimming and J lost 5 bases, with 19 bases between them. The CDR3 has 14 amino acids. CDR3 DNA: TGCAGTGCGCTGCGTGTGTCAGGGCGGGAGACCCAGTACTTC. As protein: CSALRVSGRETQYF.

The rearrangement joins TRBV6-2 or TRBV6-3 to TRBJ2-5, with TRBD1 matching 10 bases. CDR3 length: 16 residues. Germline assignment: CDR1 MNHEY and CDR2 SVGEGT. With V trimmed by 0 bases and J by 14 bases, 15 bases remained unmatched. CDR3 nucleotide sequence: TGTGCCAGCAGTTACTCGAGTAGGGACAGGGGACCCATCACCTACTTC. Protein sequence: CASSYSSRDRGPITYF.

The chain uses TRBV7-2 and TRBJ2-1; the D is unclear. Germline values: CDR1 SGHTA, CDR2 FQGNSA. This CDR3 is 13 amino acids long. Trimming took 5 bases from V and 8 from J, leaving 13 bases between them. The CDR3 region is CASSPPASDEQFF. The CDR3 nucleotides read TGTGCCAGCAGCCCACCGGCGTCTGATGAGCAGTTCTTC.

This clonotype has a handful of counts. The chain is built from TRBV4-3 and TRBJ2-3, with 8 nucleotides matching TRBD2. The CDR3 contains 17 residues. The ends lost 3 bases at V and 0 bases at J; junction bases unmatched: 8. Germline CDR1 LGHNA, CDR2 YSLEER. CDR3: CASSQIQGLGSTDTQYF. The CDR3 DNA follows: TGCGCCAGCAGCCAGATCCAGGGACTAGGGAGCACAGATACGCAGTATTTT.

This clonotype came up a few times. The chain carries TRBV6-1 and TRBJ1-5; 9 nucleotides match TRBD1. Germline V gives CDR1 MNHNS, CDR2 SASEGT. This CDR3 comprises 15 residues. V shed 5 bases and J 3 bases; nucleotides not matched to a gene: 5. The CDR3 DNA sequence: TGTGCCAGCAGTACGACAGGGGGGTTCAATCAGCCCCAGCATTTT. It codes for CASSTTGGFNQPQHF.

Many counts were recorded for this clonotype. V is TRBV10-3 and J is TRBJ1-5, with D possibly matching TRBD1 (5 bases). CDR3 length: 15 amino acids. Germline V gene data show CDR1 as ENHRY and CDR2 as SYGVKD. Trimming stripped 2 bases from V and 5 bases from J, with 13 bases between. The CDR3 spells CAISEGAGSYQPQHF. In nucleotides, the CDR3 is TGTGCCATCAGTGAGGGGGCAGGTTCCTATCAGCCCCAGCATTTT.